One T cell receptor (beta chain) is described in this entry. Its antigen is undetermined. The sample comes from a study of cytomegalovirus exposure and HLA in healthy donors. The overall study: Per a later analysis, the roughly 640 first-cohort and 110 or so validation repertoires shared one platform. Broader study findings: 164 TCR beta chains were listed as cytomegalovirus-associated. Most TCRs appeared rarely, but some public TCRs recurred in many donors.

Only in-frame clones appear in the TCRdb table, and some are missing; sequencing was by immunoSEQ multiplex PCR. Counted here are about 49,000 clones, approximately 90% occurring once; the ten biggest clones make up about 1.5%. The length of the CDR3 is 14 residues. V gave up 6 bases and J gave up 3 bases; unmatched junction bases: 5. Germline CDR1 and CDR2: MGHDK and SYGVNS. This clonotype was obtained from a man younger than 30 in good health and CMV-seronegative. The chain is built from TRBV25-1 and TRBJ1-3; 7 nucleotides agree with TRBD1. The sequencing input was PBMCs. Here the CDR3 DNA reads TGTGCCAGCAGCTTAAACAGGGGTGGAAACACCATATATTTT. Protein: CASSLNRGGNTIYF.